A single sample gave rise to the 22 T cell receptor beta chains below, sequenced in a study of T cell repertoires in cytomegalovirus infection. Their antigens are not known. From the reads, TCRdb called clonotypes with MiXCR, one entry per CDR3 protein. The sample has about 71,000 distinct CDR3 sequences, roughly 20% seen once. Sequences were derived from CD8+ T cells from cultured PBMCs, sampled from culture after CMV antigen stimulation. These receptors came from a human donor in good health (CMV status not recorded). Some clones in this sample may be carry-over from other donors' samples.

The J gene is TRBJ2-1, the V gene TRBV7-9, with D uncertain. The CDR3 loop spans 12 amino acids. The germline gives CDR1 SEHNR, CDR2 FQNEAQ (reference sequence). V was cut by 2 bases and J by 6 bases, with 5 bases left in between. CDR3 sequence reads: CASSLSRNEQFF. Written as DNA, the CDR3 is TGTGCCAGCAGCTTATCCCGCAATGAGCAGTTCTTC.

Only a few counts were recorded for this clonotype. The chain joins TRBV4-2 to TRBJ1-2; D call uncertain. V was trimmed by 0 bases and J by 8 bases, leaving 16 bases between them. CDR3 length equals 15 residues. Per germline, CDR1 LGHNA and CDR2 YNFKEQ. The CDR3 DNA reads TGTGCCAGCAGCCAAGATCTGGCCGGAAAGATGGGCTACACCTTC. Protein: CASSQDLAGKMGYTF.

CDR3 sequence: CASSSAPNEQFF. The CDR3 DNA follows: TGTGCCAGCAGTTCGGCCCCCAATGAGCAGTTCTTC. J is TRBJ2-1 and V is TRBV27, with D unclear. The CDR3 length is 12 residues. CDR1 is MNHEY and CDR2 is SMNVEV in the germline V gene (reference sequence). Deletions cut 4 bases from V and 6 bases from J, with 7 bases between.

This clonotype showed up just a few times. CDR3 bases: TGTGCCAGCAGCTTAAATTTAGGGAGGGCGGGGGTAGGGAATGAGCAGTTCTTC. As protein: CASSLNLGRAGVGNEQFF. The chain joins TRBV11-2 to TRBJ2-1, with 7 bases identical to TRBD2. The CDR3 extends over 18 amino acids. CDR1 and CDR2 (germline): SGHAT, FQNNGV. Trimming cost V 2 bases and J 7 bases; bases outside gene matches: 17.

The J gene is TRBJ1-2, the V gene TRBV12-3 or TRBV12-4; possibly TRBD1 for D (6 bases). The CDR3 extends over 15 amino acids. The V end lost 5 bases, the J end lost 9 bases, and 22 bases lay between the germline ends. CDR3 DNA sequence: TGTGCCAGCAGTCGCAGGACAGATACTCCTATTCGCTACACCTTC. Translating gives CASSRRTDTPIRYTF.

This clonotype counts as large. The chain combines TRBV6-6 with TRBJ2-2; 9 nucleotides agree with TRBD1. The V segment lost 6 bases and the J segment 5 bases; nucleotides outside the gene matches: 7. The germline CDR1 and CDR2 sequences are MNHNY and SVGAGI (reference sequence). This CDR3 has 15 residues. The CDR3 region has the DNA TGTGCCAGCAGCACACAGGGGGCGAGGACCGGGGAGCTGTTTTTT. Protein: CASSTQGARTGELFF.

The chain has TRBV7-2 and TRBJ2-7; possibly TRBD2 for D (5 bases). The CDR3 extends over 12 amino acids. V lost 6 bases, J lost 7 bases, and 13 bases lay in between. Germline lookup yields CDR1 SGHTA and CDR2 FQGNSA. The CDR3 coding sequence is TGTGCCAGCAGTCTGGGAGTTAATGAGCAGTACTTC. Protein product: CASSLGVNEQYF. Filled out from reference TRBV7-2 and TRBJ2-7, the complete variable domain reads GAGVSQSPSNKVTEKGKDVELRCDPISGHTALYWYRQSLGQGLEFLIYFQGNSAPDKSGLPSDRFSAERTGGSVSTLTIQRTQQEDSAVYLCASSLGVNEQYFGPGTRLTVT.

The genes are TRBV7-9 and TRBJ2-4; 7 nucleotides agree with TRBD2. J was trimmed by 6 bases and V by 4 bases; bases with no gene match: 3. Looked up from germline, CDR1 is SEHNR and CDR2 is FQNEAQ (reference sequence). CDR3 length equals 13 residues. The DNA of the CDR3 is TGTGCCAGCAGCTGGGGGGGGACAAACATTCAGTACTTC. As protein: CASSWGGTNIQYF. Using reference TRBV7-9 and TRBJ2-4 for the parts outside the CDR3, the full variable domain is DTGVSQNPRHKITKRGQNVTFRCDPISEHNRLYWYRQTLGQGPEFLTYFQNEAQLEKSRLLSDRFSAERPKGSFSTLEIQRTEQGDSAMYLCASSWGGTNIQYFGAGTRLSVL.

This rearrangement joins TRBV7-6 to TRBJ1-1; D remains ambiguous. The CDR3 runs to 12 residues. The germline gives CDR1 SGHVS, CDR2 FNYEAQ. Between the trimmed V and J ends, which lost 6 bases and 4 bases, there was a span of 9 bases. CDR3 in DNA: TGTGCCAGCAGTTCAGCGGCCACTGAAGCTTTCTTT. Amino acid sequence: CASSSAATEAFF.

This clonotype was seen a handful of times. This sequence joins TRBV20-1 and TRBJ2-7, with TRBD2 identical over 13 bases. Losses at the gene ends were 1 base for V and 0 bases for J; bases not matched to a gene: 9. Germline-derived CDR1 and CDR2 are DFQATT and SNEGSKA (reference sequence). The CDR3 covers 18 residues. The CDR3 loop is CSARVRTSGGMNSYEQYF. DNA for the CDR3: TGCAGTGCTAGAGTGAGGACTAGCGGGGGAATGAACTCCTACGAGCAGTACTTC.

The CDR3 is CASSGYQETQYF. In DNA, the CDR3 is TGTGCCAGCAGCGGTTACCAAGAGACCCAGTACTTC. The chain is built from TRBV6-1 and TRBJ2-5; D ambiguous. CDR3 length: 12 residues. Trimming removed 6 bases from V and 0 bases from J, with 5 bases in between. CDR1 MNHNS and CDR2 SASEGT come from the germline V gene.

J is TRBJ1-3 and V is TRBV4-3; no clear D. This CDR3 region has 16 residues. Trimming removed 0 bases from V and 2 bases from J, with 11 bases in between. The germline gives CDR1 LGHNA, CDR2 YSLEER. CDR3 protein: CASSQDLWGTGNTIYF. DNA for the CDR3: TGCGCCAGCAGCCAAGATCTGTGGGGAACTGGAAACACCATATATTTT.

This clonotype turned up a few times. The V gene is TRBV11-2, the J gene TRBJ2-5, with 7 bases identical to TRBD2. Losses at the gene ends were 1 base for V and 6 bases for J; bases not matched to a gene: 5. Germline CDR1 is SGHAT and CDR2 is FQNNGV. This CDR3 has 14 amino acids. The CDR3 here is CASSLGLADQTQYF. CDR3 DNA sequence: TGTGCCAGCAGCTTAGGTCTAGCGGACCAGACCCAGTACTTC.

This clonotype has a handful of counts. The J gene is TRBJ2-7, the V gene TRBV6-1; no definite D call. Germline CDR1 reads MNHNS; CDR2 reads SASEGT. The CDR3 consists of 13 residues. Deletions cut 1 base from V and 2 bases from J, with 6 bases between. This CDR3 reads CASSEGPTYEQYF. CDR3 sequence (DNA): TGTGCCAGCAGTGAAGGGCCGACCTACGAGCAGTACTTC.

The sample holds one count of this clonotype. The rearrangement joins TRBV5-1 to TRBJ2-5, with D possibly being TRBD1 (6 bases). Germline CDR1 reads SGHRS; CDR2 reads YFSETQ. The V end was cut by 0 bases, the J end by 4 bases, with 13 bases between. The CDR3 contains 15 residues. CDR3 in amino acids: CASSLALQGSETQYF. The CDR3 region has the DNA TGCGCCAGCAGCTTGGCCTTGCAGGGGTCAGAGACCCAGTACTTC.

This chain connects TRBV28 to TRBJ2-5, with D tentatively TRBD2 (6 bases). V was cut by 3 bases and J by 0 bases, with 17 bases left in between. The CDR3 spans 17 residues. Germline assignment: CDR1 MDHEN and CDR2 SYDVKM. CDR3 bases: TGTGCCAGCAGTTTCCCCACGGGCGGGGCGTACCAAGAGACCCAGTACTTC. It codes for CASSFPTGGAYQETQYF.

This chain connects TRBV6-5 to TRBJ1-1; a weak D match, TRBD1 (6 bases). In germline, CDR1 is MNHEY, CDR2 SVGAGI. Trimming left V 4 bases short and J 5 bases short, with 14 bases between. This CDR3 has 14 amino acids. CDR3 protein: CASSSVQGITEAFF. The CDR3 DNA follows: TGTGCCAGCAGTTCAGTACAGGGTATTACTGAAGCTTTCTTT.

The V gene is TRBV4-2, the J gene TRBJ1-4; TRBD1 matches 10 bases. Germline V gene data show CDR1 as LGHNA and CDR2 as YNFKEQ. Trimming took 4 bases from V and 6 from J; bases not matched to a gene: 5. This CDR3 spans 15 amino acids. The DNA of the CDR3 is TGTGCCAGCAGCCGCGCCGGGACAGGGGATGAAAAACTGTTTTTT. This gives the protein CASSRAGTGDEKLFF.

The chain recombines TRBV11-2 with TRBJ2-2, with D perhaps assigned TRBD1 or TRBD2 (5 bases each). CDR1 is SGHAT, CDR2 FQNNGV, per germline. The CDR3 has 14 amino acids. Trimming took off 5 bases at V and 1 base at J, with 8 bases between the two ends. The CDR3 region has the DNA TGTGCCAGCAGCAAGAGGGGGAACACCGGGGAGCTGTTTTTT. Translated, it gives CASSKRGNTGELFF.

The chain employs TRBV7-2 and TRBJ1-2, with D uncertain. The CDR3 has 12 amino acids. Germline CDR1 SGHTA, CDR2 FQGNSA. Trimming removed 5 bases from V and 7 bases from J, with 11 bases in between. This chain's CDR3 is CASSPRTSGYTF. The CDR3 region has the DNA TGTGCCAGCAGCCCCAGGACGAGTGGCTACACCTTC.

There are a few counts of this clonotype. The chain has TRBV6-1 and TRBJ1-2; tentative D call: TRBD1 (6 bases). This CDR3 has 14 amino acids. Trimming shortened V by 5 bases and J by 5 bases, and 15 bases separated the two germline ends. Germline V gene data show CDR1 as MNHNS and CDR2 as SASEGT. The CDR3 is CASSMSGVGYGYTF. CDR3 DNA sequence: TGTGCCAGCAGTATGTCAGGGGTCGGGTATGGCTACACCTTC.

This clonotype was seen a few times. V usage is TRBV4-2 and J usage is TRBJ2-1; 7 positions agree with TRBD2. Unmatched junction bases numbered 2, after V lost 1 base and J lost 8 bases. Germline CDR1 is LGHNA and CDR2 is YNFKEQ. The CDR3 is 13 amino acids. The CDR3 is CASSQGGGDEQFF. Here the CDR3 DNA reads TGTGCCAGCAGCCAAGGGGGGGGGGATGAGCAGTTCTTC.